What follows describes a single T cell receptor (beta chain). CDR1 and CDR2 from the germline V gene are LNHDA and SQIVND (reference sequence). V was cut by 7 bases and J by 0 bases, with 13 bases left in between. CDR3 length: 15 amino acids. In the original workflow: Nucleated cell counts were estimated from reference gene primer amplification. Measured with immunoSEQ multiplex PCR; TCRdb has only the in-frame clones, and not every one. That table furnishes V, J and clone size, whereas the DNA furnished D and trimming. The sample shows almost 55,000 clones, 80% to 85% of them seen only once. The data belong to a study of blood T cell repertoires in COVID-19. Study-level information: The United States, Italy and Spain provided the acute and convalescent COVID-19 samples. Sources were T cells, B-cell-depleted T cells, or PBMCs; the material itself was cDNA or gDNA.

This TCR was sampled from a man in his forties or fifties with acute or convalescent COVID-19. The V call is TRBV19, the J call TRBJ1-5; perhaps TRBD1 as D (5 bases). The sequencing input was peripheral blood. The CDR3 nucleotides are TGTGCCAGTACCCCCCCAGGGTATAGCAATCAGCCCCAGCATTTT. Its protein is CASTPPGYSNQPQHF.